Listed below are T cell receptor beta chains from one sample, sequenced in a study of T cell repertoires in cytomegalovirus infection. TCRdb called the reads again in MiXCR, with one record for every CDR3 protein. The table includes 150,000 to 200,000 distinct CDR3 sequences, about a sixth detected once. Specimen: CD8+ T cells from PBMCs. The receptors come from a human donor in good health (CMV status not recorded). Some clones in this sample may be carry-over from other donors' samples. CDR3s include the opening cysteine and the closing phenylalanine or tryptophan. Fields, in order: D gene, clone size, V gene, J gene, CDR3 DNA, CDR3 protein. A D gene is named only where the DNA matches it firmly. Size is omitted from some rows. Given values are once, few, many or a class for expanded clones.

>.|few|TRBV6-2/TRBV6-3|TRBJ1-1
TGTGCCACCGTGGGAATCAACACTGAAGCTTTCTTT
CATVGINTEAFF
>.|once|TRBV7-6|TRBJ1-1
TGTGCCAGCGGAGAAGGGGGGAACACTGAAGCTTTCTTT
CASGEGGNTEAFF
>.|.|TRBV7-9|TRBJ1-2
TGTGCCAGCAGCCCCTCCGGGGGCCCTACTAACTATGGCTACACCTTC
CASSPSGGPTNYGYTF
>.|few|TRBV6-6|TRBJ1-1
TGTGCCAGCAGCCCACTCTTTCAGGGAGAAGAAGCTTTCTTT
CASSPLFQGEEAFF
>.|few|TRBV25-1|TRBJ1-1
TGTGCCAGCGGAGGGGGAAGTAGCACTGAAGCTTTCTTT
CASGGGSSTEAFF
>.|.|TRBV6-5|TRBJ1-1
TGTGCCAGCAGTTACTCCGGGTACGAAGCTTTCTTT
CASSYSGYEAFF
>.|few|TRBV3-1|TRBJ2-1
TGTGCCAGCAGCGCACGGGAATCCTACAATGAGCAGTTCTTC
CASSARESYNEQFF
>.|few|TRBV7-8|TRBJ2-1
TGTGCCAGCAGCCTTAGATTATTCGGCAATGAGCAGTTCTTC
CASSLRLFGNEQFF
>.|few|TRBV7-2|TRBJ1-6
TGTGCCAGCAGCCTATCAGGGGTTTCACCCCTCCACTTT
CASSLSGVSPLHF
>TRBD1|.|TRBV7-6|TRBJ2-2
TGTGCCAGCAGCTTATTTGTCTCGGGACAGACGAACACCGGGGAGCTGTTTTTT
CASSLFVSGQTNTGELFF
>.|.|TRBV6-6|TRBJ1-5
TGTGCCAGCAGTTACCCGGGAGGAAATCAGCCCCAGCATTTT
CASSYPGGNQPQHF
>.|few|TRBV5-4|TRBJ1-1
TGTGCCAGCAGCCGGGATAACACTGAAGCTTTCTTT
CASSRDNTEAFF
>TRBD1|many|TRBV10-2|TRBJ1-1
TGCGCCGGAGGACAGGGGAACACTGAAGCTTTCTTT
CAGGQGNTEAFF
>.|few|TRBV4-1|TRBJ1-5
TGCGCCAGCAGCCAAGATGGTACCCCCGGGGGAGCCCAGCATTTT
CASSQDGTPGGAQHF
>TRBD1|.|TRBV7-2|TRBJ2-1
TGTGCTATATCGGGACAGGGGGCTTCGGGAGAGCAGTTCTTC
CAISGQGASGEQFF
>.|few|TRBV7-9|TRBJ2-1
TGTGCCAGCAGCCCAGTGTCAGGGAGCTCCTACAATGAGCAGTTCTTC
CASSPVSGSSYNEQFF
>.|few|TRBV28|TRBJ2-1
TGTGCCAGCAGTTTATCTGGGGGTCTTGAGCAGTTCTTC
CASSLSGGLEQFF
>.|.|TRBV7-8|TRBJ1-1
TGTGCCAGCAGCTTACGGCTAGGTTCTGTTGAAGCTTTCTTT
CASSLRLGSVEAFF
>.|.|TRBV6-1|TRBJ2-6
TGTGCCAGCGGAGGAACTGGGGCCAACGTCCTGACTTTC
CASGGTGANVLTF
>TRBD2|.|TRBV7-6|TRBJ2-1
TGTGCCAGCAGCCGGTGGGGACTAGCGGGGGATAATGAGCAGTTCTTC
CASSRWGLAGDNEQFF
>.|.|TRBV7-6|TRBJ1-1
TGTGCCAGCACCGATGGGGGGCGAGGTGAAGCTTTCTTT
CASTDGGRGEAFF
>.|.|TRBV7-9|TRBJ1-2
TGTGCCAGCAGCTTAGGTAGGACCATCTATGGCTACACCTTC
CASSLGRTIYGYTF
>.|.|TRBV6-6|TRBJ2-7
TGTGCCAGCCCCGCCATGAGAGGCAACGAGCAGTACTTC
CASPAMRGNEQYF
>TRBD2|.|TRBV29-1|TRBJ2-1
TGCAGCGTTGAAGGTTCAAGCGGGGGGAACTACAATGAGCAGTTCTTC
CSVEGSSGGNYNEQFF
>.|.|TRBV7-2|TRBJ1-2
TGTGCCAGCAGCTTAGTCGAGCAGCGTTGGTATGGCTACACCTTC
CASSLVEQRWYGYTF
>TRBD1|.|TRBV12-3/TRBV12-4|TRBJ2-7
TGTGCCAGCCGGACAGGGCCCGAGCAGTACTTC
CASRTGPEQYF
>.|few|TRBV29-1|TRBJ1-1
TGCAGCGTTGATGCTGGGAACACTGAAGCTTTCTTT
CSVDAGNTEAFF
>.|.|TRBV19|TRBJ1-1
TGTGCCAGTAGTATGCAGGCGAACACTGAAGCTTTCTTT
CASSMQANTEAFF
>TRBD1|.|TRBV19|TRBJ2-1
TGTGCCAGTAGTCTCCGTGGACAGGCTGGGAATGAGCAGTTCTTC
CASSLRGQAGNEQFF
>.|few|TRBV7-9|TRBJ2-2
TGTGCCAGCAGCTTACGGGGATCCGGGGAGCTGTTTTTT
CASSLRGSGELFF
>.|few|TRBV7-9|TRBJ1-1
TGTGCCAGCAGCTTAGCGGGCCACGCACGGGGGAATACTGAAGCTTTCTTT
CASSLAGHARGNTEAFF
>.|.|TRBV5-6|TRBJ1-1
TGTGCCAGCAGCTCTACTATTCGGAGGGGATCCGCGAACACTGAAGCTTTCTTT
CASSSTIRRGSANTEAFF
>.|few|TRBV4-2|TRBJ2-1
TGTGCCAGCAGCCAAGAACGGCCGGGCGATGAGCAGTTCTTC
CASSQERPGDEQFF
>.|.|TRBV2|TRBJ2-1
TGTGCCGCAGGGACCAATGAGCAGTTCTTC
CAAGTNEQFF
>.|many|TRBV7-2|TRBJ2-7
TGTGCCAGCAGCTTAATGGGTTTAGCCCCCTACGAGCAGTACTTC
CASSLMGLAPYEQYF
>.|.|TRBV14|TRBJ1-1
TGTGCCAGCAGCCAAGATTATGGTACAAACACTGAAGCTTTCTTT
CASSQDYGTNTEAFF
>.|many|TRBV7-2|TRBJ2-3
TGTGCCAGCAGCGCAAGACTAGTGAAAGATACGCAGTATTTT
CASSARLVKDTQYF
>.|many|TRBV7-2|TRBJ2-5
TGTGCCAGCAGCTTAAGGGGTTACCTTCAAGAGACCCAGTACTTC
CASSLRGYLQETQYF
>TRBD1|.|TRBV7-9|TRBJ2-7
TGTGCCAGCAGCTCCACAGGGGGCCTCTACGAGCAGTACTTC
CASSSTGGLYEQYF
>TRBD2|few|TRBV6-4|TRBJ2-1
TGTGCCAGCAGTGAAGTTTCAGCGGGGGGGCTCAATGAGCAGTTCTTC
CASSEVSAGGLNEQFF